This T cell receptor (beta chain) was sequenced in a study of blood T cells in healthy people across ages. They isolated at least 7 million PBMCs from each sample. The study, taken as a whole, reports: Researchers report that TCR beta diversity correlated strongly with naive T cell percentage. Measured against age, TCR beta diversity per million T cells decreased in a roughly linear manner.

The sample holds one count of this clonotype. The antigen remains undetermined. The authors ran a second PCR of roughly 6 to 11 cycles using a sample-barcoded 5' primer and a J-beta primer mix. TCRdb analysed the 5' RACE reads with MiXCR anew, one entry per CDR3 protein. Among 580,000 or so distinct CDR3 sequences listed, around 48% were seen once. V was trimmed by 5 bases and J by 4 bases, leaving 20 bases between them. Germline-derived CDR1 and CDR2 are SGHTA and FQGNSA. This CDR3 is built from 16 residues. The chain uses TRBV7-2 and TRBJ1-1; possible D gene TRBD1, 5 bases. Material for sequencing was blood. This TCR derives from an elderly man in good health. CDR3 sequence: CASSNGIGVGSTEAFF. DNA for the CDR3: TGTGCCAGCAGCAACGGGATAGGGGTCGGGAGCACTGAAGCTTTCTTT.